A selection of T cell receptor beta chains follows, all from one sample in a study of blood T cells in healthy people across ages. One entry per CDR3 protein results from TCRdb running MiXCR on the 5' RACE reads. The sample has fewer than 750,000 distinct CDR3 sequences, over 40% seen once. Input material: blood. The receptors here all came from a woman of 80 years or more in good health. CDR3s include the opening cysteine and the closing phenylalanine or tryptophan. A D gene is named only where the DNA matches it firmly. Part of the rows lack a size; the others show once, few, many or a class for expanded clones.

j_call d_call v_call clone_size cdr3_aa cdr3_nt
TRBJ2-1 TRBD2 TRBV12-3/TRBV12-4 . CASTLAGGTYNEQFF TGTGCCAGCACCTTAGCGGGGGGCACCTACAATGAGCAGTTCTTC
TRBJ2-1 . TRBV7-3 . CASSLTRAWGNEQFF TGTGCCAGCAGCTTAACCCGCGCATGGGGCAATGAGCAGTTCTTC
TRBJ1-2 . TRBV10-3 . CAIRRGDKGPYGYTF TGTGCCATCAGAAGGGGGGACAAAGGTCCCTATGGCTACACCTTC
TRBJ2-5 . TRBV4-2 . CASSHDGGDEQYF TGTGCCAGCAGCCACGATGGGGGTGATGAGCAGTACTTC
TRBJ2-1 . TRBV2 . CASSEGGVGPSYNEQFF TGTGCCAGCAGTGAAGGGGGGGTGGGCCCATCCTACAATGAGCAGTTCTTC
TRBJ2-2 . TRBV29-1 many CSVEGNTGELFF TGCAGCGTTGAAGGGAACACCGGGGAGCTGTTTTTT
TRBJ1-4 . TRBV6-4 . CASKPPGQTWTGEKLFF TGTGCCAGCAAACCCCCTGGACAGACCTGGACTGGTGAAAAACTGTTTTTT
TRBJ1-1 . TRBV29-1 . CSVVVRVGGQNTEAFF TGCAGCGTTGTCGTGAGGGTGGGGGGACAGAACACTGAAGCTTTCTTT
TRBJ2-3 . TRBV12-3/TRBV12-4 . CASSSWSRGTTDTQYF TGTGCCAGCAGTTCCTGGAGCAGAGGGACCACAGATACGCAGTATTTT
TRBJ1-6 . TRBV27 few CATAREGNSPLHF TGTGCCACCGCCAGGGAGGGGAATTCACCCCTCCACTTT
TRBJ2-7 . TRBV5-5 . CASSLGWTAGYEQYF TGTGCCAGCAGCTTGGGATGGACGGCCGGTTACGAGCAGTACTTC
TRBJ2-6 . TRBV4-1 many CASKASVGANVLTF TGCGCCAGCAAAGCCTCGGTTGGGGCCAACGTCCTGACTTTC